A single sample is the source of the 23 T cell receptor beta chains below, sequenced in a study of T cell responses to AZD1222 COVID-19 vaccine. This table comes from immunoSEQ multiplex PCR, and its TCRdb copy is limited to in-frame clones, with some not included. The sample shows 250,000 to 300,000 clones, almost 95% of them seen only once. Sample: peripheral blood, taken 28 days after the second AZD1222 dose. Source of these receptors: an adult who received the AZD1222 COVID-19 vaccine.

The rearrangement links TRBV15 to TRBJ2-1, with a tentative D call TRBD2 (7 bases). V shed 5 bases and J shed 4 bases, with 18 bases lying between them. There are 16 residues in the CDR3. Germline CDR1 reads LNHNV; CDR2 reads YYDKDF (reference sequence). CDR3 in DNA: TGTGCCACCAGCCCCCCCAGGAGGGGGGGATACAATGAGCAGTTCTTC. It codes for CATSPPRRGGYNEQFF.

Details on this clone: Within the sample, other DNA sequences also encode this same CDR3. The chain uses TRBV20-1 and TRBJ1-1; D unclear. The CDR3 covers 9 residues. Looked up from germline, CDR1 is DFQATT and CDR2 is SNEGSKA (reference sequence). Trimming left V 0 bases short and J 8 bases short, with 1 base between. The CDR3 DNA reads as TGCAGTGCTAGAGAGGAAGCTTTCTTT. Encoded protein: CSAREEAFF.

This chain uses TRBV4-2 with TRBJ2-7, with 13 nucleotides matching TRBD2. The germline V gene encodes CDR1 LGHNA and CDR2 YNFKEQ. After removal of 5 bases from V and 7 bases from J, the junction contained 8 bases not matched to a gene. The CDR3 runs to 15 residues. DNA for the CDR3: TGTGCCAGCAGCTTAGGGACTAGCGGGAATTCGGAGCAGTACTTC. It specifies CASSLGTSGNSEQYF.

This clone was picked up one time. J is TRBJ2-2 and V is TRBV12-3 or TRBV12-4; D is uncertain. The CDR3 length is 13 residues. V was cut by 7 bases and J by 0 bases, with 6 bases left in between. This CDR3 is CASTISNTGELFF. DNA for the CDR3: TGTGCCAGCACCATTTCGAACACCGGGGAGCTGTTTTTT.

V is TRBV3-1 (or the pseudogene TRBV3-2) and J is TRBJ2-5, with 14 bases fitting TRBD2. Germline CDR1 is LGHDT and CDR2 is YNNKEL (reference sequence). V trimming: 3 bases; J trimming: 3 bases; junction bases outside the gene matches: 15. The CDR3 contains 20 residues. The CDR3 DNA reads TGTGCCAGCAGCCAGATCACGGGACTAGCGGGAGCCTTAGGGGAAGAGACCCAGTACTTC. Translating it yields CASSQITGLAGALGEETQYF.

The V gene is TRBV5-5, the J gene TRBJ2-7; 10 bases fit TRBD2. CDR3 length: 15 amino acids. Germline V gives CDR1 SGHKS, CDR2 YYEKEE (reference sequence). V trimming: 4 bases; J trimming: 6 bases; junction bases outside the gene matches: 10. The CDR3 region has the DNA TGTGCCAGCAGCCTCACCCTAGCGGGAGCTCCCGAGCAGTACTTC. Translating gives CASSLTLAGAPEQYF. Full variable domain (remainder filled in from reference TRBV5-5 and TRBJ2-7): DAGVTQSPTHLIKTRGQQVTLRCSPISGHKSVSWYQQVLGQGPQFIFQYYEKEERGRGNFPDRFSARQFPNYSSELNVNALLLGDSALYLCASSLTLAGAPEQYFGPGTRLTVT.

The CDR3 DNA reads as TGTGCCAGCAGCCGCGACCAAGGGGGCACTGAAGCTTTCTTT. This translates into CASSRDQGGTEAFF. The rearrangement joins TRBV7-9 to TRBJ1-1; D might be TRBD1 (6 bases). The CDR3 is 14 amino acids. V dropped 5 bases and J dropped 4 bases, with 14 bases sitting between them. Germline V lookup: CDR1 SEHNR, CDR2 FQNEAQ (reference sequence).

The chain links TRBV10-1 to TRBJ2-7, with 7 bases fitting TRBD1. Germline V CDR1 and CDR2: WNHNN, SYGVQD (reference sequence). J lost 6 bases, V lost 6 bases, and 8 bases had no gene match. The CDR3 spans 13 residues. The CDR3 DNA reads TGCGCCAGCAGCCCTCAAGACAGGGCCGAGCAGTACTTC. It encodes CASSPQDRAEQYF.

The chain recombines TRBV7-6 with TRBJ1-4; D not certain. In germline, CDR1 is SGHVS, CDR2 FNYEAQ. The CDR3 contains 17 residues. Trimming shortened V by 0 bases and J by 4 bases, and 15 bases separated the two germline ends. CDR3 amino acids: CASSLANSGWGNEKLFF. CDR3 coding DNA: TGTGCCAGCAGCTTAGCGAACTCAGGATGGGGTAATGAAAAACTGTTTTTT. Full variable domain (outside the CDR3, taken from reference TRBV7-6 and TRBJ1-4): GAGVSQSPRYKVTKRGQDVALRCDPISGHVSLYWYRQALGQGPEFLTYFNYEAQQDKSGLPNDRFSAERPEGSISTLTIQRTEQRDSAMYRCASSLANSGWGNEKLFFGSGTQLSVL.

The chain is built from TRBV5-1 and TRBJ2-7; TRBD1 is a possible D gene (5 bases). V was clipped by 4 bases and J by 2 bases, with 13 bases between them. Germline V gene sequence: CDR1 SGHRS, CDR2 YFSETQ. The CDR3 loop spans 14 amino acids. CDR3 nucleotide sequence: TGCGCCAGCAGCGAAGGCGGACACACCTACGAGCAGTACTTC. Its translation is CASSEGGHTYEQYF.

This chain connects TRBV28 to TRBJ1-4, with TRBD1 identical over 7 bases. This CDR3 is 12 amino acids long. V shed 5 bases, J shed 11 bases, and the junction held 5 bases outside the gene matches. The germline V gene encodes CDR1 MDHEN and CDR2 SYDVKM. CDR3 coding DNA: TGTGCCAGCAGTCCACTGACAGGGAAACTGTTTTTT. It translates to CASSPLTGKLFF.

The rearrangement links TRBV7-2 to TRBJ2-2, with 7 bases matching TRBD1. Germline V gene lookup returns CDR1 SGHTA and CDR2 FQGNSA. The CDR3 totals 17 residues. The J segment lost 1 base and the V segment lost 5 bases, leaving 10 bases of the junction unmatched. CDR3 sequence (DNA): TGTGCCAGCAGCCAAATCCCCGGGACAGTGAACACCGGGGAGCTGTTTTTT. Its translation: CASSQIPGTVNTGELFF. The variable domain in full, with the rest retrieved from reference TRBV7-2 and TRBJ2-2, is GAGVSQSPSNKVTEKGKDVELRCDPISGHTALYWYRQSLGQGLEFLIYFQGNSAPDKSGLPSDRFSAERTGGSVSTLTIQRTQQEDSAVYLCASSQIPGTVNTGELFFGEGSRLTVL.

A few counts support this clone. This chain connects TRBV7-9 to TRBJ1-4; possibly TRBD1 for D (5 bases). The germline gives CDR1 SEHNR, CDR2 FQNEAQ (reference sequence). This CDR3 is 12 amino acids long. V lost 2 bases, J lost 7 bases, and 5 bases lay in between. CDR3 residues: CASSLQGEKLFF. CDR3 nucleotide sequence: TGTGCCAGCAGCTTACAGGGTGAAAAACTGTTTTTT. Together with reference TRBV7-9 and TRBJ1-4, the CDR3 gives the full variable domain: DTGVSQNPRHKITKRGQNVTFRCDPISEHNRLYWYRQTLGQGPEFLTYFQNEAQLEKSRLLSDRFSAERPKGSFSTLEIQRTEQGDSAMYLCASSLQGEKLFFGSGTQLSVL.

The chain combines TRBV6-2 or TRBV6-3 with TRBJ1-4, with 8 bases fitting TRBD1. Germline assignment: CDR1 MNHEY and CDR2 SVGEGT. J gave up 8 bases and V 6 bases, and 11 bases lay outside the gene matches. This CDR3 contains 15 residues. This chain's CDR3 is CASSPPTGVGEKLFF. The CDR3 nucleotides read TGTGCCAGCAGCCCCCCGACAGGGGTGGGAGAAAAACTGTTTTTT.

The rearrangement uses TRBV19 and TRBJ1-5; weak D call: TRBD1 (5 bases). The V end was cut by 2 bases, the J end by 7 bases, with 12 bases between. The germline V gene has CDR1 LNHDA and CDR2 SQIVND (reference sequence). This CDR3 is built from 14 residues. CDR3 loop: CASSINQGGQPQHF. The CDR3 nucleotides read TGTGCCAGTAGTATAAACCAGGGAGGCCAGCCCCAGCATTTT.

This chain joins TRBV10-3 and TRBJ1-5, with a possible D match to TRBD1 (6 bases). The V end was cut by 7 bases, the J end by 2 bases, with 9 bases between. CDR3 length equals 13 residues. The germline gives CDR1 ENHRY, CDR2 SYGVKD. CDR3 nucleotide sequence: TGTGCCATCACAGGGGACGGCAATCAGCCCCAGCATTTT. Amino acid sequence: CAITGDGNQPQHF.

The chain links TRBV5-4 to TRBJ2-2; no definite D call. The CDR3 consists of 15 residues. Deletions cut 0 bases from V and 5 bases from J, with 11 bases between. The V gene's germline CDR1 is SGHNT and CDR2 YYREEE (reference sequence). CDR3 sequence reads: CASSLASAGTGELFF. In DNA form, the CDR3 reads TGTGCCAGCAGCTTGGCCTCGGCCGGGACCGGGGAGCTGTTTTTT.

CDR3 sequence reads: CASSPGPPGANVLTF. The CDR3, as DNA: TGTGCCAGCTCACCCGGACCCCCTGGGGCCAACGTCCTGACTTTC. This rearrangement joins TRBV18 to TRBJ2-6, with unresolved D. The CDR3 is 15 residues long. Germline CDR1 KGHSH, CDR2 LQKENI. With 3 bases removed from V and 2 bases from J, the gap between germline ends came to 8 bases.

The chain uses TRBV3-1 (or the pseudogene TRBV3-2) and TRBJ1-1; D perhaps matches TRBD1 (6 bases). CDR3 length equals 13 residues. Trimming stripped 0 bases from V and 8 bases from J, with 10 bases between. The V gene's germline CDR1 is LGHDT and CDR2 YNNKEL (reference sequence). DNA for the CDR3: TGTGCCAGCAGCCAAGAACAGGGCCAGGAAGCTTTCTTT. Its translation is CASSQEQGQEAFF.

The chain combines TRBV3-1 (or the pseudogene TRBV3-2) with TRBJ1-1; no firm D call. Germline V gene lookup returns CDR1 LGHDT and CDR2 YNNKEL (reference sequence). CDR3 length equals 13 residues. Trimming pared 8 bases from V and 2 bases from J, leaving 12 bases between. The CDR3 nucleotides are TGTGCCAGCGCCGCTGGGGTTAACACTGAAGCTTTCTTT. The encoded protein is CASAAGVNTEAFF.

On this clone: This sample includes further DNA sequences coding for the same CDR3. CDR3 nucleotide sequence: TGCGCCAGCTCCGGGACAGGGAACACCGGGGAGCTGTTTTTT. The encoded protein is CASSGTGNTGELFF. The chain uses TRBV5-1 and TRBJ2-2; 8 bases are a match to TRBD1. In germline, CDR1 is SGHRS, CDR2 YFSETQ. The CDR3 covers 14 residues. J gave up 1 base and V 7 bases, and 3 bases lay outside the gene matches.

This chain connects TRBV7-9 to TRBJ1-1, with D possibly TRBD1 on 6 matching bases. Trimming shortened V by 3 bases and J by 1 base, and 12 bases separated the two germline ends. Germline-derived CDR1 and CDR2 are SEHNR and FQNEAQ (reference sequence). This CDR3 comprises 15 residues. CDR3 DNA: TGTGCCAGCAGCTTTTACAGGGATCGGAACACTGAAGCTTTCTTT. The encoded protein is CASSFYRDRNTEAFF.

The chain combines TRBV18 with TRBJ1-1; D remains ambiguous. CDR1 and CDR2 from the germline V gene are KGHSH and LQKENI. V was clipped by 3 bases and J by 6 bases, with 11 bases between them. The CDR3 is 13 residues long. The CDR3 loop reads CASSPMDGAEAFF. The DNA of the CDR3 is TGTGCCAGCTCACCCATGGACGGAGCTGAAGCTTTCTTT.